Below, 26 T cell receptor beta chains from the same sample are listed, as sequenced in a study of CD8 T cells in ankylosing spondylitis. TCRdb redid the calling of the 5' RACE reads with MiXCR, one entry per CDR3 protein. The data show fewer than 250,000 distinct CDR3 sequences, with 10% to 13% seen just once and around 3% held by the top ten. The sequencing input was blood, either unsorted or a sorted T cell fraction (not recorded which). The source of these receptors is a male donor with ankylosing spondylitis or in good health (not recorded which).

V usage is TRBV11-1 and J usage is TRBJ2-1, with D possibly being TRBD2 (7 bases). The V end lost 5 bases, the J end lost 4 bases, and 12 bases lay between the germline ends. The CDR3 is 14 residues long. CDR1 is SGHAT and CDR2 is FQDESV in the germline V gene (reference sequence). The CDR3 sequence is CASSQQGGYNEQFF. The CDR3, as DNA: TGTGCCAGCAGCCAACAGGGAGGGTACAATGAGCAGTTCTTC.

This clonotype was counted ten times or more. V usage is TRBV5-1 and J usage is TRBJ2-1, with 11 bases that match TRBD2. The CDR3 is 16 amino acids. The V gene's germline CDR1 is SGHRS and CDR2 YFSETQ. The junction had 11 bases not matched to a gene; V was cut back by 4 bases and J by 8 bases. The DNA for the CDR3 is TGCGCCAGCAGCCCCGGACTAGCGGGTCGAGTCGATGAGCAGTTCTTC. Translating gives CASSPGLAGRVDEQFF.

This clonotype was picked up many times. V is TRBV12-3 or TRBV12-4 and J is TRBJ2-7; 10 bases are a match to TRBD2. This CDR3 region has 15 residues. The V gene end was trimmed by 8 bases and the J gene end by 2 bases; junction bases not matched to a gene: 9. CDR3 residues: CASRDEREGTYEQYF. CDR3 nucleotides: TGTGCCAGCCGAGACGAGCGGGAGGGGACCTACGAGCAGTACTTC.

This clonotype has ten or more counts. The chain joins TRBV5-1 to TRBJ1-1, with TRBD1 matching 10 bases. The germline gives CDR1 SGHRS, CDR2 YFSETQ. There are 16 residues in the CDR3. V shed 0 bases, J shed 4 bases, and the junction held 6 bases outside the gene matches. The CDR3 DNA sequence: TGCGCCAGCAGCTTGGGGACAGGGGGTTCGGGCACTGAAGCTTTCTTT. Protein: CASSLGTGGSGTEAFF.

The sample holds many counts of this clonotype. The chain has TRBV27 and TRBJ2-7; a possible D gene is TRBD1 (6 bases). V was trimmed by 5 bases and J by 2 bases, leaving 22 bases between them. The CDR3 runs to 17 residues. Germline V gives CDR1 MNHEY, CDR2 SMNVEV (reference sequence). CDR3 sequence (DNA): TGTGCCAGCAGTCTTAGAGCAGGGGCCGGTACTCCCTACGAGCAGTACTTC. Translation: CASSLRAGAGTPYEQYF.

This clonotype was observed many times. This chain uses TRBV6-2 or TRBV6-3 with TRBJ1-1, with 10 bases aligning to TRBD1. The germline CDR1 and CDR2 sequences are MNHEY and SVGEGT. The CDR3 is made up of 12 amino acids. With V trimmed by 4 bases and J by 10 bases, 3 bases remained unmatched. The CDR3 loop is CASSWDRGVAFF. The CDR3 DNA sequence: TGTGCCAGCAGTTGGGACAGGGGAGTAGCTTTCTTT.

A single count supports this clonotype. A much larger clone differs from this one at a single base, so this may be a read error. The chain has TRBV19 and TRBJ2-1, with a weak D call TRBD2 (5 bases). The CDR3 extends over 15 amino acids. CDR1 LNHDA and CDR2 SQIVND come from the germline V gene (reference sequence). In nucleotides, the CDR3 is TGTGGCAGTAGTATGAGGAGCGGAAGATACAATGAGCAGTTCTTC. It encodes CGSSMRSGRYNEQFF. Full variable domain (rest looked up from reference TRBV19 and TRBJ2-1): DGGITQSPKYLFRKEGQNVTLSCEQNLNHDAMYWYRQDPGQGLRLIYYSQIVNDFQKGDIAEGYSVSREKKESFPLTVTSAQKNPTAFYLCGSSMRSGRYNEQFFGPGTRLTVL.

In its sample, this clonotype was seen many times. The chain links TRBV15 to TRBJ2-7; a weak D match, TRBD1 (6 bases). The V gene lost 2 bases and the J gene lost 3 bases, with 11 bases spanning the gap. The CDR3 totals 14 residues. The germline CDR1 and CDR2 sequences are LNHNV and YYDKDF (reference sequence). The CDR3: CATSRFGQFYEQYF. The CDR3 DNA reads TGTGCCACCAGCAGATTTGGACAGTTCTACGAGCAGTACTTC.

The chain recombines TRBV7-2 with TRBJ2-1; D remains ambiguous. Germline values: CDR1 SGHTA, CDR2 FQGNSA. This CDR3 is 14 amino acids long. Between the trimmed V and J ends, which lost 1 base and 4 bases, there was a span of 8 bases. CDR3 sequence: CASSLGLEYNEQFF. For the CDR3, the DNA is TGTGCCAGCAGCTTAGGACTGGAGTACAATGAGCAGTTCTTC. Full variable domain (missing parts from reference TRBV7-2 and TRBJ2-1): GAGVSQSPSNKVTEKGKDVELRCDPISGHTALYWYRQSLGQGLEFLIYFQGNSAPDKSGLPSDRFSAERTGGSVSTLTIQRTQQEDSAVYLCASSLGLEYNEQFFGPGTRLTVL.

This clonotype has at least ten counts. V usage is TRBV12-3 or TRBV12-4 and J usage is TRBJ1-5, with D unclear. CDR3 length equals 14 residues. V gave up 1 base and J gave up 6 bases, with 10 bases separating them. CDR3 in DNA: TGTGCCAGCAGTTTAGGGGAGCTCGGTCAGCCCCAGCATTTT. Translation: CASSLGELGQPQHF.

In this sample, this clonotype turned up many times. DNA for the CDR3: TGTGCCAGCAGCTTGGGGGGGCTTGTCTCCTACGAGCAGTACTTC. Its translation is CASSLGGLVSYEQYF. The genes are TRBV5-5 and TRBJ2-7; D is possibly TRBD1 (6 bases). CDR1 and CDR2 from the germline V gene are SGHKS and YYEKEE (reference sequence). The ends were cut back, 0 bases at V and 0 bases at J, with 10 bases in the middle. This CDR3 has 15 amino acids.

The gene calls are TRBV11-1 and TRBJ2-6; TRBD2 matches at 8 bases. Germline V gives CDR1 SGHAT, CDR2 FQDESV (reference sequence). CDR3 size: 19 residues. Unmatched junction bases numbered 11, after V lost 3 bases and J lost 1 base. The CDR3 protein is CASSFSAGGDLSGANVLTF. The DNA for the CDR3 is TGTGCCAGCAGCTTCTCGGCGGGGGGCGATTTGTCTGGGGCCAACGTCCTGACTTTC.

This clonotype was found many times. The chain joins TRBV5-1 to TRBJ2-1, with D possibly being TRBD2 (6 bases). In germline, CDR1 is SGHRS, CDR2 YFSETQ. The germline V and J ends were trimmed by 4 bases and 7 bases, with 15 bases remaining between them. This CDR3 contains 14 residues. CDR3 DNA sequence: TGCGCCAGCAGCGGGGGGTGGCTCCAAAATGAGCAGTTCTTC. Its protein is CASSGGWLQNEQFF.

This clonotype was detected ten times or more. The chain links TRBV14 to TRBJ2-2; no clear D. The CDR3 length is 15 residues. V lost 5 bases to trimming and J lost 5 bases, with 15 bases between them. CDR1 and CDR2 (germline): SGHDN, FVKESK. Here the CDR3 DNA reads TGTGCCAGCAGCAAGGCCAAGAAGGAAACCGGGGAGCTGTTTTTT. Protein sequence: CASSKAKKETGELFF.

This clonotype was detected ten times or more. This chain uses TRBV20-1 with TRBJ2-5; D possibly corresponds to TRBD2 (5 bases). Between the trimmed V and J ends, which lost 5 bases and 5 bases, there was a span of 12 bases. The length of the CDR3 is 12 residues. Germline V CDR1 and CDR2: DFQATT, SNEGSKA (reference sequence). The CDR3 DNA is TGCAGTGCTGGGTCCGGGGATGAGACCCAGTACTTC. Amino acid sequence: CSAGSGDETQYF.

This clonotype was recorded many times. The V gene is TRBV10-3, the J gene TRBJ2-7, with TRBD2 matching over 9 bases. V shed 5 bases, J shed 4 bases, and the junction held 9 bases outside the gene matches. CDR1 and CDR2 from the germline V gene are ENHRY and SYGVKD. CDR3 length: 15 residues. The CDR3 DNA sequence: TGTGCCATCAGTAGCGGAGCGGGAGGACTTTACGAGCAGTACTTC. Its protein product is CAISSGAGGLYEQYF.

The chain recombines TRBV12-3 or TRBV12-4 with TRBJ2-7; D unclear. The germline V and J ends were trimmed by 3 bases and 4 bases, with 16 bases remaining between them. The length of the CDR3 is 15 residues. The CDR3 loop reads CASSLIARSSYEQYF. The CDR3 nucleotides read TGTGCCAGCAGTTTGATAGCCAGGTCCTCTTACGAGCAGTACTTC.

Many counts were recorded for this clonotype. The chain employs TRBV5-1 and TRBJ1-2; possibly TRBD1 for D (6 bases). CDR3 length: 16 residues. Germline V CDR1 and CDR2: SGHRS, YFSETQ. The V end was cut by 7 bases, the J end by 3 bases, with 22 bases between. The DNA of the CDR3 is TGCGCCAGCTGTGAAGGCACAGGGCTTTCCTACTATGGCTACACCTTC. Translating it yields CASCEGTGLSYYGYTF. The whole variable domain, remainder taken from reference TRBV5-1 and TRBJ1-2, is KAGVTQTPRYLIKTRGQQVTLSCSPISGHRSVSWYQQTPGQGLQFLFEYFSETQRNKGNFPGRFSGRQFSNSRSEMNVSTLELGDSALYLCASCEGTGLSYYGYTFGSGTRLTVV.

In its sample, this clonotype was seen a few times. The rearrangement links TRBV5-1 to TRBJ1-1; no definite D call. V was pared by 0 bases and J by 4 bases, with 10 bases between. The length of the CDR3 is 14 residues. CDR1 SGHRS and CDR2 YFSETQ come from the germline V gene. The CDR3 here is CASSLEPAGTEAFF. For the CDR3, the DNA is TGCGCCAGCAGCTTGGAACCGGCGGGCACTGAAGCTTTCTTT.

This clonotype showed up many times. The J gene is TRBJ2-3, the V gene TRBV2; 15 bases agree with TRBD2. The J segment lost 5 bases and the V segment lost 5 bases, leaving 5 bases of the junction unmatched. The CDR3 is 16 residues long. CDR1 SNHLY and CDR2 FYNNEI come from the germline V gene. The CDR3 sequence: CASSLGLAGGQDTQYF. For the CDR3, the DNA is TGTGCCAGCAGTCTTGGACTAGCGGGGGGGCAAGATACGCAGTATTTT.

This clonotype was observed at least ten times. The rearrangement joins TRBV20-1 to TRBJ1-6; possible D gene TRBD1, 5 bases. The V gene lost 1 base and the J gene lost 9 bases, with 19 bases spanning the gap. This CDR3 contains 16 residues. From germline, CDR1 is DFQATT and CDR2 SNEGSKA (reference sequence). The CDR3 loop reads CSARARTGEPSSPLHF. The CDR3 nucleotides are TGCAGTGCTAGAGCCCGCACGGGGGAGCCGAGTTCACCCCTCCACTTT.

In this sample, this clonotype turned up many times. The V gene is TRBV4-1, the J gene TRBJ1-5, with 9 bases identical to TRBD1. With V trimmed by 2 bases and J by 5 bases, 4 bases remained unmatched. CDR1 and CDR2 (germline): MGHRA, YSYEKL. The CDR3 has 15 amino acids. CDR3 in amino acids: CASSQTRQGDQPQHF. DNA for the CDR3: TGCGCCAGCAGCCAAACCCGACAGGGGGATCAGCCCCAGCATTTT.

In this sample, this clonotype turned up many times. The chain couples TRBV20-1 to TRBJ2-2; 11 nucleotides agree with TRBD1. The J segment lost 6 bases and the V segment lost 5 bases, leaving 5 bases of the junction unmatched. The CDR3 has 14 residues. From germline, CDR1 is DFQATT and CDR2 SNEGSKA (reference sequence). In DNA form, the CDR3 reads TGCAGTGCTTCCATGGGACAGGGGGCCGGGGAGCTGTTTTTT. This sequence encodes CSASMGQGAGELFF.

The chain uses TRBV12-3 or TRBV12-4 and TRBJ2-1; possibly TRBD1 for D (5 bases). This CDR3 contains 15 residues. Trimming took off 5 bases at V and 3 bases at J, with 14 bases between the two ends. This CDR3 reads CASSPQGPFYNEQFF. The CDR3 nucleotides are TGTGCCAGCAGTCCTCAGGGCCCCTTCTACAATGAGCAGTTCTTC.

This clonotype was counted at least ten times. V is TRBV30 and J is TRBJ2-7; 8 bases align to TRBD1. Germline V gives CDR1 GTSNPN, CDR2 SVGIG (reference sequence). The trim removed 3 bases at V and 7 bases at J, leaving 5 bases unmatched. The CDR3 consists of 12 residues. CDR3 DNA sequence: TGTGCCTGGAGGGAGACAGGGGATGAGCAGTACTTC. This translates into CAWRETGDEQYF.

V and J are TRBV20-1 and TRBJ1-4, with TRBD1 identical over 7 bases. Germline V gene lookup returns CDR1 DFQATT and CDR2 SNEGSKA (reference sequence). Trimming removed 2 bases from V and 8 bases from J; junction bases left unmatched: 8. This CDR3 comprises 14 residues. The CDR3 region is CSARPLQGYEKLFF. The DNA for the CDR3 is TGCAGTGCTAGACCTTTACAGGGGTACGAAAAACTGTTTTTT.